The source of this TCR beta chain is a study of control samples from healthy donors and cancer patients. The germline V gene has CDR1 LGHNT and CDR2 FRNRAP. The germline V and J ends were trimmed by 2 bases and 1 base, with 22 bases remaining between them. There are 19 residues in the CDR3. Here immunoSEQ multiplex PCR was the method, and the copy in TCRdb shows in-frame clones only, minus some. The top ten clones hold about 1.4% of a sample with 170,000 or so clones, approximately 94% of them seen once. Sequenced input: blood. The V call is TRBV12-5, the J call TRBJ2-3; D is unclear. This TCR was recovered from a woman between 18 and 30 years old in good health. The DNA of the CDR3 is TGTGCTAGTGGTTTGACCCCCAAGGGTACGTACTCCCGCACAGATACGCAGTATTTT. Residues: CASGLTPKGTYSRTDTQYF.